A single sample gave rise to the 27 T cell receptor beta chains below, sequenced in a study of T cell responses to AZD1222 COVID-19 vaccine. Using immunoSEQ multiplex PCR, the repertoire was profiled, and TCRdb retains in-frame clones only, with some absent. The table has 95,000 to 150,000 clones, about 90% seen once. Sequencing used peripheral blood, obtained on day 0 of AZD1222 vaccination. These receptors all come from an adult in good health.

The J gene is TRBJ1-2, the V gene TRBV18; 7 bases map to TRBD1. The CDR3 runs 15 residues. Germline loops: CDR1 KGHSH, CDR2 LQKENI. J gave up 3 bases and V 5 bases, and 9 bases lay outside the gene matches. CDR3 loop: CASSTTGALDYGYTF. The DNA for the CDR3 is TGTGCCAGCTCAACTACAGGGGCCTTAGACTATGGCTACACCTTC. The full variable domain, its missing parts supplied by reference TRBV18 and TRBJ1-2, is NAGVMQNPRHLVRRRGQEARLRCSPMKGHSHVYWYRQLPEEGLKFMVYLQKENIIDESGMPKERFSAEFPKEGPSILRIQQVVRGDSAAYFCASSTTGALDYGYTFGSGTRLTVV.

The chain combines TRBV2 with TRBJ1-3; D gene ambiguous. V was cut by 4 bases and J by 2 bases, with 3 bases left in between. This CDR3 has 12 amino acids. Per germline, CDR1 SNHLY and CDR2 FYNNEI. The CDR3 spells CASSVAGNTIYF. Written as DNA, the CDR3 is TGTGCCAGCAGTGTTGCTGGAAACACCATATATTTT.

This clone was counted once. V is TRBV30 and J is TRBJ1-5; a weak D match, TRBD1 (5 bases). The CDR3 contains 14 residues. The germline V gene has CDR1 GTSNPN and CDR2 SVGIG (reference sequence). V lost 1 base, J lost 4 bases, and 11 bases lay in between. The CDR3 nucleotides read TGTGCCTGGAGTGAGTTTGGGGGTAATCAGCCCCAGCATTTT. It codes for CAWSEFGGNQPQHF.

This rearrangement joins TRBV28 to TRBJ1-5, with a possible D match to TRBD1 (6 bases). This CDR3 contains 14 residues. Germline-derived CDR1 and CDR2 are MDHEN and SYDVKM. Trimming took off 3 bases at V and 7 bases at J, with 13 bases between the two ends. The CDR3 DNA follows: TGTGCCAGCAGTTTGGGGGGGCTAACGCAGCCCCAGCATTTT. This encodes CASSLGGLTQPQHF.

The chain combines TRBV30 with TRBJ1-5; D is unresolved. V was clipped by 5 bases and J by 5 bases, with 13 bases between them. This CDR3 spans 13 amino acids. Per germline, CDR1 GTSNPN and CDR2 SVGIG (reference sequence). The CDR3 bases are TGTGCCTGGGCCCGGGAGGCGGATCAGCCCCAGCATTTT. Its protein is CAWAREADQPQHF.

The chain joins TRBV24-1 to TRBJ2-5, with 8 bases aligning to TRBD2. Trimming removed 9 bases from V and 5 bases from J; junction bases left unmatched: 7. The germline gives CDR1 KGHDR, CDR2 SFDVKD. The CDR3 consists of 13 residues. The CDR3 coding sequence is TGTGCCACCTCGGGGGGGGGCGCGGAGACCCAGTACTTC. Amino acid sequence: CATSGGGAETQYF.

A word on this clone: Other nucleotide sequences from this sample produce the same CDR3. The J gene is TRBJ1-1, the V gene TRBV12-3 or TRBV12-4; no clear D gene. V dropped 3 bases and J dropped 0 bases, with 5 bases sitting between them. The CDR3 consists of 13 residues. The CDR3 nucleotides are TGTGCCAGCAGTTTCGGCCTGAACACTGAAGCTTTCTTT. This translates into CASSFGLNTEAFF.

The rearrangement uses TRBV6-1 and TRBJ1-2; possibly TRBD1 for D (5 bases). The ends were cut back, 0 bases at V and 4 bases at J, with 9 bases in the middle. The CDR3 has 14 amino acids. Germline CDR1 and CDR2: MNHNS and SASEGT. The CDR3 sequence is CASSEADGAYGYTF. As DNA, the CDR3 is TGTGCCAGCAGTGAAGCAGACGGGGCCTATGGCTACACCTTC.

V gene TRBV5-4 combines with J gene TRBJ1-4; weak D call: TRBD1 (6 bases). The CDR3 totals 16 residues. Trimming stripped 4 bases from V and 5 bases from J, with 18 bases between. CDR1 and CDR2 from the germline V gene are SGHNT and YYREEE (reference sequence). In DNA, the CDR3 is TGTGCCAGCAGCCGCGGGAATCGGGGGGGCAATGAAAAACTGTTTTTT. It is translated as CASSRGNRGGNEKLFF.

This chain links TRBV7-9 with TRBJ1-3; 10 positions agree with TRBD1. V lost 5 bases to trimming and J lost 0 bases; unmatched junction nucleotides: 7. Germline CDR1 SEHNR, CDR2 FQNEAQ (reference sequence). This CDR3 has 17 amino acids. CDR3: CASSPRDRGRSGNTIYF. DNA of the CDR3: TGTGCCAGCAGCCCCCGGGACAGGGGCCGCTCTGGAAACACCATATATTTT.

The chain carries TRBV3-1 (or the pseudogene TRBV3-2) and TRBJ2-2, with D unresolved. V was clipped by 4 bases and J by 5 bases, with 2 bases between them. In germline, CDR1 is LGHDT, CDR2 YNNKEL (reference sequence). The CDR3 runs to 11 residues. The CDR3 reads CASSRTGELFF. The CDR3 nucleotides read TGTGCCAGCAGCCGGACCGGGGAGCTGTTTTTT.

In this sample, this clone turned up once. CDR3 sequence (DNA): TGTGCCAGCAGCCCGGGAGGGAGAACTGAAGCTTTCTTT. It yields the protein CASSPGGRTEAFF. The chain recombines TRBV28 with TRBJ1-1, with no clear D. Germline V gene data show CDR1 as MDHEN and CDR2 as SYDVKM. The CDR3 is made up of 13 amino acids. V was trimmed by 6 bases and J by 5 bases, leaving 13 bases between them.

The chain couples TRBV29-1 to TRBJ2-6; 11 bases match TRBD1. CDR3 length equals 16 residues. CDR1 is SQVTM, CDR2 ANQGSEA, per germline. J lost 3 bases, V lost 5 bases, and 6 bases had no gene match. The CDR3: CSVTGTGGIGANVLTF. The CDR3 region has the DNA TGCAGCGTTACCGGGACAGGGGGAATTGGGGCCAACGTCCTGACTTTC.

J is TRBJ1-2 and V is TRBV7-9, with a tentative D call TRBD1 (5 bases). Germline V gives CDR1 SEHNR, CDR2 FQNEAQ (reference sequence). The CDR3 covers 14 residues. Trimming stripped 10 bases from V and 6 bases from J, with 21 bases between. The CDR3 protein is CANSPRREVDGYTF. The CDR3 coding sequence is TGTGCCAACTCGCCGCGCAGGGAGGTTGATGGCTACACCTTC.

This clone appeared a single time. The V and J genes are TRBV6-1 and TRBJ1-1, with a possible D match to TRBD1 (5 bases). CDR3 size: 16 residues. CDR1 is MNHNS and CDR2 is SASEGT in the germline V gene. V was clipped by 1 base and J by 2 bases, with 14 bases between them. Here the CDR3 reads CASSEEYGGLNTEAFF. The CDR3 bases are TGTGCCAGCAGTGAAGAGTACGGGGGATTAAACACTGAAGCTTTCTTT.

The CDR3, as DNA: TGCAGCGTTGGTTTGGAACAGGAAAACATTCAGTACTTC. It yields the protein CSVGLEQENIQYF. V usage is TRBV29-1 and J usage is TRBJ2-4; D might be TRBD1 (5 bases). Germline CDR1 SQVTM, CDR2 ANQGSEA. The V end lost 4 bases, the J end lost 5 bases, and 12 bases lay between the germline ends. This CDR3 contains 13 residues.

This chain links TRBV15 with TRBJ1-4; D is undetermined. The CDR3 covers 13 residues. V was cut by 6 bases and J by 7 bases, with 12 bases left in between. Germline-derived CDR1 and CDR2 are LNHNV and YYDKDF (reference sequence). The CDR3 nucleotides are TGTGCCACCAGAGGCCCAGTTTTTGAAAAACTGTTTTTT. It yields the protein CATRGPVFEKLFF.

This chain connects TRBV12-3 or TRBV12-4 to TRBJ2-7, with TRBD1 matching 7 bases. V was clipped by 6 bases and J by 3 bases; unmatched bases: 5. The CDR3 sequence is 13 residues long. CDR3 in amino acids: CASRSAGGYEQYF. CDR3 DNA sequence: TGTGCCAGCAGATCCGCAGGGGGCTACGAGCAGTACTTC.

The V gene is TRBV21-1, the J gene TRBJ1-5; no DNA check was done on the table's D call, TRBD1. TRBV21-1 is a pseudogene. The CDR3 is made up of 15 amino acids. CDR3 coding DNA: TGTGCCAGCGAATCAGGGGACACCCCCTTTCAGCCCCAGCATTTT. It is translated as CASESGDTPFQPQHF.

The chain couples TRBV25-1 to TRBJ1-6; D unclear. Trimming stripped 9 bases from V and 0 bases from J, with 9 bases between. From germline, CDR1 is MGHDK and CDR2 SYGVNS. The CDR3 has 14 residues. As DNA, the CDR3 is TGTGCCAGTGCAGTGAGCTCCTATAATTCACCCCTCCACTTT. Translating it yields CASAVSSYNSPLHF. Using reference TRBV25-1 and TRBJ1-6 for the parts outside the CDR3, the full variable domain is EADIYQTPRYLVIGTGKKITLECSQTMGHDKMYWYQQDPGMELHLIHYSYGVNSTEKGDLSSESTVSRIRTEHFPLTLESARPSHTSQYLCASAVSSYNSPLHFGNGTRLTVT.

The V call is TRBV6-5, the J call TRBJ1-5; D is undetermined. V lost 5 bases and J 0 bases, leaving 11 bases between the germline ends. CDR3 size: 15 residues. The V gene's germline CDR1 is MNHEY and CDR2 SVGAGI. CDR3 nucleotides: TGTGCCAGCAGTACGGACGTATATAGCAATCAGCCCCAGCATTTT. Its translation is CASSTDVYSNQPQHF.

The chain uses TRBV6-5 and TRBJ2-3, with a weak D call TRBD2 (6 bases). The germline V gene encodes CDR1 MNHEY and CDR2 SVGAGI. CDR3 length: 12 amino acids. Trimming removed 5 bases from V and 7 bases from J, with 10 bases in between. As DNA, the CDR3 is TGTGCCAGCAGTCCGGGACTCCATACGCAGTATTTT. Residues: CASSPGLHTQYF.

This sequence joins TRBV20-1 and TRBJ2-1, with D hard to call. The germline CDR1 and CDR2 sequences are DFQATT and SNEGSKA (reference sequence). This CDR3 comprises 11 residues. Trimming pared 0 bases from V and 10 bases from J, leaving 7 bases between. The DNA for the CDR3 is TGCAGTGCTAGAGATCTAACAGAGCAGTTCTTC. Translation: CSARDLTEQFF.

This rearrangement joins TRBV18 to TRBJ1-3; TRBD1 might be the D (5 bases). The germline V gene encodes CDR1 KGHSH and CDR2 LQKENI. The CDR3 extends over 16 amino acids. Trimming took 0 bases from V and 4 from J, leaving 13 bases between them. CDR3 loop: CASSPPTGVEGNTIYF. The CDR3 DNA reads TGTGCCAGCTCACCACCGACGGGGGTAGAAGGAAACACCATATATTTT.

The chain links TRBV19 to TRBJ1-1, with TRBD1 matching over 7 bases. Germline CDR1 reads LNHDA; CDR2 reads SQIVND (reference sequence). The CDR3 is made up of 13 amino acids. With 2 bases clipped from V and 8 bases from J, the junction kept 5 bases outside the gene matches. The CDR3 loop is CASSINRGHEAFF. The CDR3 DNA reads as TGTGCCAGTAGTATAAACAGGGGTCACGAAGCTTTCTTT.

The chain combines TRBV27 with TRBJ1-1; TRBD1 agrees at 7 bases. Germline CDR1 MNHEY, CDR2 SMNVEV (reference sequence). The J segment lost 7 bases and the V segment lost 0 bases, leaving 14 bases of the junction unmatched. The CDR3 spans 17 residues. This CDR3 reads CASSLSPGTVPTFEAFF. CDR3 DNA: TGTGCCAGCAGTTTATCACCTGGGACAGTCCCCACTTTTGAAGCTTTCTTT.

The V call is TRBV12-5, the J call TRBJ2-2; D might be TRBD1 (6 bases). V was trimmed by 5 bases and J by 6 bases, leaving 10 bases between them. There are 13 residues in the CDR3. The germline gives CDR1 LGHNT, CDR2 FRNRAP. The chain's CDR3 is CASGNHRAGELFF. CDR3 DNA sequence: TGTGCTAGTGGTAACCACAGGGCCGGGGAGCTGTTTTTT.